These T cell receptor beta chains were read from a single sample in a study of T cells in Graves' hyperthyroidism and ophthalmopathy. TCRdb recomputed calls from the multiplex PCR reads with MiXCR, one row per CDR3 protein. Among under 350,000 distinct CDR3 sequences listed, 15% to 20% were seen once. The sample comprised blood. Receptors originate from a woman aged 45-59 years with Graves' hyperthyroidism. Each CDR3 is given with its conserved first and last residue. D genes are given only for firm matches. Size is omitted from some rows. Given values are once, few, many or a class for expanded clones.

D: .
size: few
J: TRBJ2-6
V: TRBV13
CDR3: CASSLSGRLAGANVLTF
DNA: TGTGCCAGCAGCTTATCTGGTCGGCTAGCTGGGGCCAACGTCCTGACTTTC

D: .
size: .
J: TRBJ1-4
V: TRBV28
CDR3: CASSSSSSADEKLFF
DNA: TGTGCCAGCAGTTCCTCGTCCTCGGCGGATGAAAAACTGTTTTTT

D: .
size: many
J: TRBJ2-2
V: TRBV11-2
CDR3: CASSSYRVANTGELFF
DNA: TGTGCCAGCAGTTCCTACAGGGTCGCGAACACCGGGGAGCTGTTTTTT

D: TRBD1
size: few
J: TRBJ2-7
V: TRBV20-1
CDR3: CSARLEGAGEQYF
DNA: TGCAGTGCTAGGTTAGAGGGGGCGGGTGAGCAGTACTTC

D: .
size: many
J: TRBJ2-1
V: TRBV28
CDR3: CASSLQRTRTTDEQFF
DNA: TGTGCCAGCAGTTTGCAACGGACCCGGACGACGGATGAGCAGTTCTTC

D: .
size: few
J: TRBJ1-2
V: TRBV18
CDR3: CASSPPTGQGGYGTF
DNA: TGTGCCAGCTCACCACCGACCGGGCAGGGCGGTTATGGCACCTTC

D: .
size: many
J: TRBJ2-3
V: TRBV28
CDR3: CASSSSGLTDTQYF
DNA: TGTGCCAGCAGCTCCTCGGGCTTAACAGATACGCAGTATTTT

D: TRBD2
size: once
J: TRBJ2-1
V: TRBV5-6
CDR3: CASSFSGRSYNEQFF
DNA: TGTGCCAGCAGCTTTAGCGGGAGATCCTACAATGAGCAGTTCTTC

D: .
size: .
J: TRBJ2-2
V: TRBV18
CDR3: CASSLHPLNTGELFF
DNA: TGTGCCAGCTCCCTTCATCCGCTGAACACCGGGGAGCTGTTTTTT

D: .
size: many
J: TRBJ2-4
V: TRBV6-1
CDR3: CASSYSAGVENIQYF
DNA: TGTGCCAGCAGTTATAGTGCAGGGGTTGAAAACATTCAGTACTTC

D: TRBD1
size: many
J: TRBJ1-6
V: TRBV12-3/TRBV12-4
CDR3: CASSLWGQGPSPLHF
DNA: TGTGCCAGCAGTTTATGGGGACAGGGGCCGTCACCCCTCCACTTT

D: .
size: few
J: TRBJ1-3
V: TRBV14
CDR3: CASSQARGNTIYF
DNA: TGTGCCAGCAGCCAAGCCCGGGGAAACACCATATATTTT

D: .
size: few
J: TRBJ2-3
V: TRBV7-2
CDR3: CASSSRRDLTDTQYF
DNA: TGTGCCAGCAGCTCGAGGAGGGATCTAACAGATACGCAGTATTTT

D: .
size: .
J: TRBJ2-5
V: TRBV6-1
CDR3: CASRHRDTFRETQYF
DNA: TGTGCCAGCAGACACCGGGACACCTTCCGAGAGACCCAGTACTTC

D: .
size: many
J: TRBJ1-1
V: TRBV7-3
CDR3: CASSPEGGRMNTEAFF
DNA: TGTGCCAGCAGCCCAGAAGGAGGACGGATGAACACTGAAGCTTTCTTT

D: .
size: many
J: TRBJ2-7
V: TRBV10-3
CDR3: CAISESVGEQYF
DNA: TGTGCCATCAGTGAGTCGGTAGGCGAGCAGTACTTC

D: .
size: few
J: TRBJ2-2
V: TRBV5-1
CDR3: CASSLVADSANTGELFF
DNA: TGTGCCAGCAGCTTGGTCGCCGACTCGGCGAACACCGGGGAGCTGTTTTTT

D: TRBD1
size: .
J: TRBJ1-5
V: TRBV20-1
CDR3: CSVQAGGNQPQHF
DNA: TGCAGTGTTCAGGCAGGGGGCAACCAGCCCCAGCATTTT

D: TRBD2
size: few
J: TRBJ2-2
V: TRBV20-1
CDR3: CSARQRGTGELFF
DNA: TGCAGTGCCAGACAGCGGGGGACCGGGGAGCTGTTTTTT

D: .
size: many
J: TRBJ2-1
V: TRBV3-1
CDR3: CASSQRRGSSYNEQFF
DNA: TGTGCCAGCAGCCAACGGCGAGGGAGCTCCTACAATGAGCAGTTCTTC

D: .
size: .
J: TRBJ2-7
V: TRBV20-1
CDR3: CSAIDWDGSYEQYF
DNA: TGCAGTGCTATCGACTGGGACGGCTCCTACGAGCAGTACTTC

D: .
size: many
J: TRBJ2-7
V: TRBV12-3/TRBV12-4
CDR3: CASSQIGPSGYEQYF
DNA: TGTGCCAGCAGTCAAATAGGCCCTAGTGGATACGAGCAGTACTTC

D: TRBD2
size: few
J: TRBJ2-2
V: TRBV11-2
CDR3: CASSLVGREGPGELFF
DNA: TGTGCCAGCAGCTTAGTCGGACGGGAGGGCCCCGGGGAGCTGTTTTTT

D: .
size: .
J: TRBJ2-5
V: TRBV30
CDR3: CAWSGGNEGTQYF
DNA: TGTGCCTGGAGTGGAGGCAATGAAGGGACCCAGTACTTC

D: TRBD1
size: many
J: TRBJ2-1
V: TRBV5-1
CDR3: CASREDRDGEQFF
DNA: TGCGCCAGCAGGGAAGACAGGGATGGCGAGCAGTTCTTC

D: .
size: many
J: TRBJ1-1
V: TRBV7-3
CDR3: CASSLNSGNTEAFF
DNA: TGTGCCAGCAGCTTAAACTCAGGGAATACTGAAGCTTTCTTT

D: .
size: few
J: TRBJ1-1
V: TRBV5-1
CDR3: CASSLDRGGNTEAFF
DNA: TGCGCCAGCAGCTTGGACCGAGGGGGGAACACTGAAGCTTTCTTT

D: .
size: few
J: TRBJ1-3
V: TRBV9
CDR3: CASSVVPRDTIYF
DNA: TGTGCCAGCAGCGTAGTACCGCGGGACACCATATATTTT

D: TRBD2
size: .
J: TRBJ2-2
V: TRBV6-2/TRBV6-3
CDR3: CASSYGLAGVIGELFF
DNA: TGTGCCAGCAGTTATGGACTAGCGGGAGTAATCGGGGAGCTGTTTTTT

D: .
size: few
J: TRBJ2-7
V: TRBV4-1
CDR3: CASTPDNHEQYF
DNA: TGCGCCAGCACCCCGGACAACCACGAGCAGTACTTC

D: .
size: many
J: TRBJ2-3
V: TRBV6-5
CDR3: CASSYTRTADTQYF
DNA: TGTGCCAGCAGTTACACCAGGACGGCAGATACGCAGTATTTT

D: TRBD2
size: .
J: TRBJ2-1
V: TRBV28
CDR3: CASSYPTERETHNEQFF
DNA: TGTGCCAGCAGTTACCCCACTGAGCGGGAGACGCACAATGAGCAGTTCTTC

D: .
size: many
J: TRBJ1-2
V: TRBV13
CDR3: CASSFGGDRNYGYTF
DNA: TGTGCCAGCAGCTTTGGGGGAGATAGAAACTATGGCTACACCTTC

D: .
size: few
J: TRBJ2-7
V: TRBV19
CDR3: CASSMMGNEQYF
DNA: TGTGCCAGTAGTATGATGGGGAACGAGCAGTACTTC

D: .
size: few
J: TRBJ2-7
V: TRBV10-3
CDR3: CAISDPGRGSVDEQYF
DNA: TGTGCCATCAGTGACCCTGGGAGGGGGTCGGTGGACGAGCAGTACTTC

D: TRBD2
size: many
J: TRBJ2-1
V: TRBV30
CDR3: CAWRASGRSSEQFF
DNA: TGTGCCTGGAGAGCTAGCGGGAGATCATCTGAGCAGTTCTTC

D: .
size: .
J: TRBJ1-3
V: TRBV6-9
CDR3: CASTEAPRTSSGNTIYF
DNA: TGTGCCAGCACCGAGGCCCCCAGGACGAGCTCTGGAAACACCATATATTTT

D: TRBD1
size: many
J: TRBJ2-1
V: TRBV7-8
CDR3: CASSYRGLEQFF
DNA: TGTGCCAGCAGCTACAGGGGGCTTGAGCAGTTCTTC

D: TRBD1
size: .
J: TRBJ2-1
V: TRBV7-3
CDR3: CASSKRTGSSYNEQFF
DNA: TGTGCCAGCAGCAAGAGGACAGGGAGCTCCTACAATGAGCAGTTCTTC

D: .
size: few
J: TRBJ1-2
V: TRBV20-1
CDR3: CSASPPGKWEYTF
DNA: TGCAGTGCTAGTCCCCCTGGGAAATGGGAGTACACCTTC

D: .
size: .
J: TRBJ1-6
V: TRBV10-3
CDR3: CAISERDRAPLHF
DNA: TGTGCCATCAGTGAAAGGGATCGGGCACCCCTCCACTTT

D: .
size: .
J: TRBJ2-7
V: TRBV7-9
CDR3: CASSLRDFYEQYF
DNA: TGTGCCAGCAGCTTAAGGGACTTCTACGAGCAGTACTTC

D: TRBD1
size: many
J: TRBJ1-2
V: TRBV3-1
CDR3: CASRPGGTGVGYTF
DNA: TGTGCCAGCAGGCCTGGAGGGACAGGGGTCGGCTACACCTTC

D: TRBD1
size: once
J: TRBJ1-2
V: TRBV5-4
CDR3: CASSQDRGATYGYTF
DNA: TGTGCCAGCAGCCAGGACAGGGGGGCCACTTATGGCTACACCTTC

D: TRBD1
size: many
J: TRBJ2-5
V: TRBV7-6
CDR3: CASSLEGTGMRETQYF
DNA: TGTGCCAGCAGCTTAGAAGGGACAGGGATGAGAGAGACCCAGTACTTC

D: TRBD1
size: .
J: TRBJ1-4
V: TRBV28
CDR3: CASRKDRVFATNEKLFF
DNA: TGTGCCAGCAGAAAAGACAGGGTCTTCGCAACTAATGAAAAACTGTTTTTT

D: TRBD2
size: few
J: TRBJ2-2
V: TRBV30
CDR3: CAWSRASGGELFF
DNA: TGTGCCTGGTCGCGCGCTAGCGGGGGGGAGCTGTTTTTT